This T cell receptor (beta chain) was identified during a study of OX40 agonist ivuxolimab in advanced cancers. Study-level results: Clonal expansion from baseline to week 6 occurred in both CD4+ and CD8+ T cells.

This CDR3 has 15 amino acids. The V end lost 10 bases, the J end lost 0 bases, and 15 bases lay between the germline ends. Germline assignment: CDR1 MNHNY and CDR2 SVGAGI (reference sequence). Profiled with immunoSEQ multiplex PCR; TCRdb holds only in-frame clones, not every one. This table holds around 56,000 clones, approximately 86% found once. Patients with a history of autoimmune disease or on systemic immunosuppression were excluded. As to this clone: Its antigen is not known.

The source was CD4+ or CD8+ T cells sorted from blood, collected in a trial of the OX40 agonist ivuxolimab. The sequence derives from an adult with an advanced solid tumor such as melanoma, head and neck, liver or kidney cancer. The V call is TRBV6-6, the J call TRBJ1-4, with D possibly matching TRBD1 (5 bases). The DNA of the CDR3 is TGTGCCACGCAGTTCGGGACTGCAACTAATGAAAAACTGTTTTTT. Its protein product is CATQFGTATNEKLFF.